The 2 T cell receptor beta chains presented below share a single source sample, sequenced in a study of blood T cell repertoires in COVID-19. The protocol was immunoSEQ multiplex PCR, while the TCRdb copy is restricted to in-frame clones and leaves out a portion. The sample shows 60,000 to 75,000 clones, about four fifths of them seen only once. The sequenced sample was peripheral blood. All receptors derive from a woman older than 75 with acute or convalescent COVID-19.

This clone was seen just once. The chain employs TRBV2 and TRBJ2-7; TRBD1 might be the D (5 bases). V was pared by 1 base and J by 5 bases, with 18 bases between. The CDR3 has 16 amino acids. Per the germline V gene, CDR1 is SNHLY and CDR2 is FYNNEI. As DNA, the CDR3 is TGTGCCAGCAGTGAAGGTTTAGGAAGGGGTTCCCACGAGCAGTACTTC. Amino acid sequence: CASSEGLGRGSHEQYF.

CDR3 in DNA: TGTGCCAGTTCTCAACTGACAGTGAACTCTGGAAACACCATATATTTT. Translating it yields CASSQLTVNSGNTIYF. The chain employs TRBV19 and TRBJ1-3; a possible D gene is TRBD1 (5 bases). V was pared by 8 bases and J by 0 bases, with 17 bases between. Germline CDR1 reads LNHDA; CDR2 reads SQIVND (reference sequence). The CDR3 is 16 residues long.